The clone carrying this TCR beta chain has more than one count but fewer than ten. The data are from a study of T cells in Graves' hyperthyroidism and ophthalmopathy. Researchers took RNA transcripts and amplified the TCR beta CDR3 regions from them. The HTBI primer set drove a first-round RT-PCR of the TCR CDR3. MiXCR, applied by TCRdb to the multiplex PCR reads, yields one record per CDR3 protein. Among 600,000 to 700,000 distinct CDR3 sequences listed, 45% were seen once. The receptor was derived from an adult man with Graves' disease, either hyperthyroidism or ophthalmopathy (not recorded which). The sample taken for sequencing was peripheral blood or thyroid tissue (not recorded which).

The CDR3 coding sequence is TGCAGTGCTAGAACTAGCGGGAGGGCCTTAGAGACCCAGTACTTC. Amino acid sequence: CSARTSGRALETQYF. The chain employs TRBV20-1 and TRBJ2-5; 13 bases line up with TRBD2. J was trimmed by 4 bases and V by 2 bases; bases with no gene match: 4. CDR1 is DFQATT and CDR2 is SNEGSKA in the germline V gene (reference sequence). The CDR3 contains 15 residues.